This note documents a single TCR beta chain sequence. Everyone who took part was roughly 18 to 95 years old, and they came from about two dozen US areas. Cohort assignment relied on participant-reported clinical history. In Cohort 3, a recovered donor had either two negative PCRs, clearance, or symptom resolution. This entry comes from a study of blood T cell repertoires in COVID-19. About the research overall: T cells, B-cell-depleted T cells, or PBMCs supplied cDNA or gDNA.

Assay: immunoSEQ multiplex PCR; the TCRdb copy retains only in-frame clones and omits some. This sample has more than 200,000 clones, with 80% to 90% found just once. V shed 1 base and J shed 6 bases, with 13 bases lying between them. The CDR3 spans 15 residues. CDR1 and CDR2 from the germline V gene are SGHNT and YENEEA. The TCR sequence derives from a woman aged 30 to 39 who had recovered from COVID-19. The chain is built from TRBV11-3 and TRBJ2-1; weak D call: TRBD2 (5 bases). Material for sequencing was PBMCs or T cells enriched from blood (not recorded which). CDR3 residues: CASSLGGSKVNEQFF. DNA for the CDR3: TGTGCCAGCAGCTTAGGTGGGAGCAAGGTCAATGAGCAGTTCTTC.